This TCR beta chain appears in the sequencing data of a study of OX40 agonist ivuxolimab in advanced cancers. Study-level background: Every 2 weeks, patients got intravenous ivuxolimab at one of six dose levels (0.01-10 mg/kg). Checkpoint inhibitors had been given previously to about 38% of patients.

Exclusion applied to patients with autoimmune disease history or systemic immunosuppression. Study conclusions and caveats: At 0.1 to 3.0 mg/kg and by week 6, clonal expansion occurred in CD4+ and CD8+ blood T cells.

TCRdb's copy holds only in-frame clones and misses some; the assay was immunoSEQ multiplex PCR. The sample includes about 64,000 clones, over 70% seen only once; the top ten take approximately 1.2%. Note on this clone: Its antigen is not known.

Sequencing used CD4+ or CD8+ T cells sorted from blood, obtained in a trial of the OX40 agonist ivuxolimab. The receptor's source is an adult with an advanced solid tumor such as melanoma, head and neck, liver or kidney cancer.

The chain's CDR3 is CAWSPENTEAFF. DNA for the CDR3: TGTGCCTGGAGCCCGGAGAACACTGAAGCTTTCTTT. The chain has TRBV30 and TRBJ1-1, with D uncertain. The CDR3 is 12 amino acids. Germline assignment: CDR1 GTSNPN and CDR2 SVGIG (reference sequence). Trimming stripped 3 bases from V and 1 base from J, with 6 bases between.